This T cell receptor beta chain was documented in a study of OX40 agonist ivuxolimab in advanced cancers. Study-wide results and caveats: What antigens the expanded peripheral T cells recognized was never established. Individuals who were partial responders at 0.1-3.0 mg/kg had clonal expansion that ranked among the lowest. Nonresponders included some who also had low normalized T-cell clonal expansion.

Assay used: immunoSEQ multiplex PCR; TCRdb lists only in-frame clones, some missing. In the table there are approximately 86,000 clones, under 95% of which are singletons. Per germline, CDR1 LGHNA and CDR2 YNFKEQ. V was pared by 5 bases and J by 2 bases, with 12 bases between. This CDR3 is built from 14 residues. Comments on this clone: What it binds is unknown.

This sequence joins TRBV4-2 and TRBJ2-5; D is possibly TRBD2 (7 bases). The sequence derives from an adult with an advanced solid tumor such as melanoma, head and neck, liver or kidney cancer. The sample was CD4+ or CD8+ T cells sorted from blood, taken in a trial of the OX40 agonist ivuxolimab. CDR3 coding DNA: TGTGCCAGCAGCACACAGGGAGGGCAAGAGACCCAGTACTTC. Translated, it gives CASSTQGGQETQYF.